This T cell receptor (beta chain) stems from a study of glioma-infiltrating T cells after dendritic cell vaccination. Study summary: Three intradermal dendritic cell vaccine injections were given every two weeks.

The time point: after dendritic cell vaccination, including at tumor progression/relapse. TCRdb keeps only in-frame clones here, not all; method: immunoSEQ multiplex PCR. The sample consists of 45,000 to 60,000 clones, about 86% of them appearing once. Germline CDR1 and CDR2: GTSNPN and SVGIG (reference sequence). The trim removed 2 bases at V and 6 bases at J, leaving 9 bases unmatched. This CDR3 spans 15 amino acids. The TCR was taken from a human donor with glioblastoma. The input for sequencing was blood, taken after dendritic cell vaccination. The chain joins TRBV30 to TRBJ1-5, with 8 bases fitting TRBD1. DNA of the CDR3: TGTGCCTGGAGTCCACCTGACAGGGGAGGTCAGCCCCAGCATTTT. Translation: CAWSPPDRGGQPQHF.